This paragraph reports one T cell receptor beta chain. This clonotype has more than one count but fewer than ten. Its antigen is not yet known. The sample holds no much larger clone one base away, and base qualities are not on file. This specimen belongs to a study of CD8 T cells in ankylosing spondylitis (dated 2017 in TCRdb). In the study overall: To find TCR variants linked to disease, the study profiled T cell receptor beta repertoires in ankylosing spondylitis patients and healthy donors. The whole study cohort included roughly 110 healthy donors and about two dozen ankylosing spondylitis patients. Peripheral blood samples were taken, and synovial fluid was additionally collected from ankylosing spondylitis patients.

CDR1 and CDR2 are drawn from the germline V gene: SGDLS, YYNGEE. From its cysteine to its phenylalanine, the CDR3 spans 13 amino acids. CDR3 DNA is the only sequence kept; it has 39 bases, read in frame from the first base. V lost 4 bases and J lost 7 bases; the stretch between them is 11 bases long. The instrument given in TCRdb is Illumina HiSeq 2500. Quantitative 5'-RACE with molecular barcodes was used to prepare TCR beta libraries. Concerning the study's data processing: A new computational method based on a probabilistic model of VDJ rearrangement was used to identify disease-linked TCR variants. TCRdb redid the processing of the public reads, applying fastp at Q25 and MiXCR, and retained in-frame beta chains. Each entry is one CDR3 protein sequence, shown with its most common DNA and genes. It is TCRdb's table, rather than the study itself, that gives the V and J calls and clone size. Counted in this sample were 670,000 or so distinct CDR3 sequences; around 20% of them appeared once. The top ten clones comprise 19% of the sample.

The full study reports these points: Blood from ankylosing spondylitis patients appeared to be characterized by a TCR beta motif composed of about 8 highly homologous amino acid variants. The disease-linked clones showed a CD8+ phenotype and occurred at relatively low frequencies in peripheral blood. Some of the motif variants had been reported before in the synovial fluid and blood of reactive arthritis patients, a finding that suggests common disease-initiation mechanisms. The disease-linked clones were reported to be significantly enriched in matched synovial fluid samples from ankylosing spondylitis patients.

This TCR came from a male donor with ankylosing spondylitis. Material: blood, either unsorted or a sorted T cell fraction (not recorded which). This chain joins TRBV9 to TRBJ2-2; no D gene is confidently identified. The DNA is as follows: TGTGCCAGCAGCTTGAGTTACGGCGGGGAGCTGTTTTTT. This gives the protein CASSLSYGGELFF.